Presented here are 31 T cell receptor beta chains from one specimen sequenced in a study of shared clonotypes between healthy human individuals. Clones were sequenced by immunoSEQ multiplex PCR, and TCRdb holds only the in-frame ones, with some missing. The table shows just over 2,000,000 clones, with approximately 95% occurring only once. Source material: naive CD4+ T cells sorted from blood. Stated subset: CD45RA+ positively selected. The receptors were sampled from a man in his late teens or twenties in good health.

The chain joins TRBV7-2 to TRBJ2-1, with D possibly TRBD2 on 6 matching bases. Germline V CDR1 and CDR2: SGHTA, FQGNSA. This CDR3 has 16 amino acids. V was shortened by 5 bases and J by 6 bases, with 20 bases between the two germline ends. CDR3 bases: TGTGCCAGCAGCCGCAGAGGAGGGGTTGTGGGCAATGAGCAGTTCTTC. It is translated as CASSRRGGVVGNEQFF.

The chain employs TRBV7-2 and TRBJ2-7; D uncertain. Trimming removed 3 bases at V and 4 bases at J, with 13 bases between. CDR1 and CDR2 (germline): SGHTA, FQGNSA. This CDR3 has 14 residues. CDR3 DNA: TGTGCCAGCAGCTTTTGGTCCAGACCTTACGAGCAGTACTTC. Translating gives CASSFWSRPYEQYF.

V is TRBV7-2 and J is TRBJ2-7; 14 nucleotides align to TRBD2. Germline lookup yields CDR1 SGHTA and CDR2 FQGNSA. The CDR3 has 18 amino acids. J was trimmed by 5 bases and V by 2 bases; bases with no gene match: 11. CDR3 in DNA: TGTGCCAGCAGCTTAATCGGACTAGCGGGAGGTCGAAGGGACGAGCAGTACTTC. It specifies CASSLIGLAGGRRDEQYF.

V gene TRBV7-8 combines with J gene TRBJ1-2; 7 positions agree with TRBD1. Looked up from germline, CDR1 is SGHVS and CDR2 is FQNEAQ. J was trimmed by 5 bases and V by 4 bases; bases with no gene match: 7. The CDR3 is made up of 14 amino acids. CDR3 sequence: CASSYTSGGYGYTF. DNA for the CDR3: TGTGCCAGCAGCTATACATCAGGGGGATATGGCTACACCTTC. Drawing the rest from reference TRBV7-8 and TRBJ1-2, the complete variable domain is GAGVSQSPRYKVAKRGQDVALRCDPISGHVSLFWYQQALGQGPEFLTYFQNEAQLDKSGLPSDRFFAERPEGSVSTLKIQRTQQEDSAVYLCASSYTSGGYGYTFGSGTRLTVV.

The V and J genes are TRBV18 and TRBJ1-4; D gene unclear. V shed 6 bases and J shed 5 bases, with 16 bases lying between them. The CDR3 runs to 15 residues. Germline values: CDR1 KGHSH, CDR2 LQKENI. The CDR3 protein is CASSPSGVGNEKLFF. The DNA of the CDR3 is TGTGCCAGCTCTCCCAGCGGGGTCGGGAATGAAAAACTGTTTTTT.

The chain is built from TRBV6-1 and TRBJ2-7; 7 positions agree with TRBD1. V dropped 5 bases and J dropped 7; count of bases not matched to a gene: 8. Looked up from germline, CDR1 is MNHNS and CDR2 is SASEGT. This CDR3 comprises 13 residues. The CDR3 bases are TGTGCCAGCAGTATAGACAGGGCAGGGGAGCAGTACTTC. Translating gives CASSIDRAGEQYF.

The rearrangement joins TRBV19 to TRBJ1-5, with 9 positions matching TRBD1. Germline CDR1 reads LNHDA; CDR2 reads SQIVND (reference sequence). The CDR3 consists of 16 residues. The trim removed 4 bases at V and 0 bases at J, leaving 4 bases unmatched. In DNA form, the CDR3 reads TGTGCCAGTAGTAGGACAGGGGATTATAGCAATCAGCCCCAGCATTTT. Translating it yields CASSRTGDYSNQPQHF. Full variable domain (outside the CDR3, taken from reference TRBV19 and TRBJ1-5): DGGITQSPKYLFRKEGQNVTLSCEQNLNHDAMYWYRQDPGQGLRLIYYSQIVNDFQKGDIAEGYSVSREKKESFPLTVTSAQKNPTAFYLCASSRTGDYSNQPQHFGDGTRLSIL.

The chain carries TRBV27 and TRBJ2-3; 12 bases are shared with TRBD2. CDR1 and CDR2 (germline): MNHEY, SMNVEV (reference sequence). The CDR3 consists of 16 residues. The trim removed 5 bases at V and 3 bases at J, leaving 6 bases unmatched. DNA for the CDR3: TGTGCCAGCAGTCCCCGGACTAGCGGGACTACAGATACGCAGTATTTT. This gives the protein CASSPRTSGTTDTQYF.

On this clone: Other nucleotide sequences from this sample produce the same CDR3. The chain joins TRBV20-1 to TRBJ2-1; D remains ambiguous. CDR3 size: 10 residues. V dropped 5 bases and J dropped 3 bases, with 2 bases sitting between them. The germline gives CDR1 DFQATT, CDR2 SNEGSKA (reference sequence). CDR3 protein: CSAFYNEQFF. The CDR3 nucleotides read TGCAGTGCTTTCTACAATGAGCAGTTCTTC.

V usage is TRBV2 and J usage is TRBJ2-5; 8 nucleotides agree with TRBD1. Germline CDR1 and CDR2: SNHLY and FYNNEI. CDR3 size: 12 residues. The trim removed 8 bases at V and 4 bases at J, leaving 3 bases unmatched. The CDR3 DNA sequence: TGTGCCAGCGGACAGGGTCTAGAGACCCAGTACTTC. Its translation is CASGQGLETQYF.

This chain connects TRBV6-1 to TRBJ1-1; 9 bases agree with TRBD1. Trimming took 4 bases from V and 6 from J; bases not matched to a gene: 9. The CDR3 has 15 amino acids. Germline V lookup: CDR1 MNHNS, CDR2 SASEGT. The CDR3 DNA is TGTGCCAGCAGTGTTTCACAGGGGGCGCGGGCTGAAGCTTTCTTT. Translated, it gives CASSVSQGARAEAFF.

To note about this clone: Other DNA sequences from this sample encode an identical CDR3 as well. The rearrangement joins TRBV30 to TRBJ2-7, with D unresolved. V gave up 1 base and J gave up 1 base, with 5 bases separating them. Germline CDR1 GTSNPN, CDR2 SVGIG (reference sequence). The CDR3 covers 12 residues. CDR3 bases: TGTGCCTGGAGTGGGCAGTCCTACGAGCAGTACTTC. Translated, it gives CAWSGQSYEQYF.

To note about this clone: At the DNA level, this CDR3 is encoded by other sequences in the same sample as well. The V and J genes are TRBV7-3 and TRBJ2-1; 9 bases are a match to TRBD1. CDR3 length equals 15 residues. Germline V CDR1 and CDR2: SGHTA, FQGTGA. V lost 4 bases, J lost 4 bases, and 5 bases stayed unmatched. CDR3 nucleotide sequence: TGTGCCAGCAGCTCCGACAGGGGGAGTTACAATGAGCAGTTCTTC. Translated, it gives CASSSDRGSYNEQFF.

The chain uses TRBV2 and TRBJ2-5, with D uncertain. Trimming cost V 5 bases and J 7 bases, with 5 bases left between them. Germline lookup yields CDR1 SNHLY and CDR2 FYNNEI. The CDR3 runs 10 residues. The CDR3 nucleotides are TGTGCCAGCAGTAGAGGGACCCAGTACTTC. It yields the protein CASSRGTQYF.

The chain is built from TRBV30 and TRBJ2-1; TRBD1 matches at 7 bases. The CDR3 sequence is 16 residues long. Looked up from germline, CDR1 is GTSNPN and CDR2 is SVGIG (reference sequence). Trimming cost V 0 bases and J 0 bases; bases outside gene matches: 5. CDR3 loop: CAWSVRGLPSYNEQFF. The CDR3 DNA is TGTGCCTGGAGTGTAAGGGGGCTCCCCTCCTACAATGAGCAGTTCTTC.

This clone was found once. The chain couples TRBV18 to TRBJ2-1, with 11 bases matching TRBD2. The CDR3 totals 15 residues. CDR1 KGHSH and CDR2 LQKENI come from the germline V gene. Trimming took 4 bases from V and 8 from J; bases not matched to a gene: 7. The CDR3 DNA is TGTGCCAGCTCACAACTAGCGGGGGCGGTAGATGAGCAGTTCTTC. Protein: CASSQLAGAVDEQFF.

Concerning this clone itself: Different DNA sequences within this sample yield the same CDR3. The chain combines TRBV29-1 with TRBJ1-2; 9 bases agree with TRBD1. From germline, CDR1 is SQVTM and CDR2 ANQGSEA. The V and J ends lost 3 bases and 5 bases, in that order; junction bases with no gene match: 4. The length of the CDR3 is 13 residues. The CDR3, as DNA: TGCAGCGTTGAGGGACAGGGTTTTTATGGCTACACCTTC. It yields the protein CSVEGQGFYGYTF. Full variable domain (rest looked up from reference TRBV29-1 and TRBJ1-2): SAVISQKPSRDICQRGTSLTIQCQVDSQVTMMFWYRQQPGQSLTLIATANQGSEATYESGFVIDKFPISRPNLTFSTLTVSNMSPEDSSIYLCSVEGQGFYGYTFGSGTRLTVV.

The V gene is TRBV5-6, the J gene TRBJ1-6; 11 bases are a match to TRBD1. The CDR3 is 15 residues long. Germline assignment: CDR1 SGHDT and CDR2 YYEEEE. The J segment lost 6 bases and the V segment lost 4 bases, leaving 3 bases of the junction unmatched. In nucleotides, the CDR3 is TGTGCCAGCAGCCTGGACAGGGGGCTTAATTCACCCCTCCACTTT. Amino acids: CASSLDRGLNSPLHF. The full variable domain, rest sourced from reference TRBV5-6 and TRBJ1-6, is DAGVTQSPTHLIKTRGQQVTLRCSPKSGHDTVSWYQQALGQGPQFIFQYYEEEERQRGNFPDRFSGHQFPNYSSELNVNALLLGDSALYLCASSLDRGLNSPLHFGNGTRLTVT.

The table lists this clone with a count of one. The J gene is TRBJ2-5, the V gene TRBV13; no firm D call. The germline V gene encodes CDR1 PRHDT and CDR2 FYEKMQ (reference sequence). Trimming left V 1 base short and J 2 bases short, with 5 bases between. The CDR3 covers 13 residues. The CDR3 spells CASSLVRQETQYF. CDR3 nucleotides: TGTGCCAGCAGCTTAGTGCGGCAAGAGACCCAGTACTTC.

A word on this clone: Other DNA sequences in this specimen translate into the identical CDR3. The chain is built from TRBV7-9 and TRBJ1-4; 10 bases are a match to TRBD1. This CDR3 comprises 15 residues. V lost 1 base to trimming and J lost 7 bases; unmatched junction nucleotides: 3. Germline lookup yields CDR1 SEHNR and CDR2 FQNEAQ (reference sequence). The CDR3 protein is CASSLGDRGGEKLFF. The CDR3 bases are TGTGCCAGCAGCTTAGGGGACAGGGGTGGTGAAAAACTGTTTTTT.

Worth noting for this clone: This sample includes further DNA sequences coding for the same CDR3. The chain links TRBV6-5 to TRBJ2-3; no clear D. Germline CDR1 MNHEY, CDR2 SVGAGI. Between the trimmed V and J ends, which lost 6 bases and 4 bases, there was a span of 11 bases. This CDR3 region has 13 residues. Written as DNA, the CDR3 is TGTGCCAGCAGCCGGAAAGGACCAGATACGCAGTATTTT. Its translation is CASSRKGPDTQYF.

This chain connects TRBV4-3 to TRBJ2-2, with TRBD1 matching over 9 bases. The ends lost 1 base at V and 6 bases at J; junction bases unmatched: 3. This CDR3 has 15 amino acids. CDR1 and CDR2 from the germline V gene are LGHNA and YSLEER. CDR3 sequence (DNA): TGCGCCAGCAGCCAAGGGACAGGGGTTCCCGGGGAGCTGTTTTTT. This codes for CASSQGTGVPGELFF.

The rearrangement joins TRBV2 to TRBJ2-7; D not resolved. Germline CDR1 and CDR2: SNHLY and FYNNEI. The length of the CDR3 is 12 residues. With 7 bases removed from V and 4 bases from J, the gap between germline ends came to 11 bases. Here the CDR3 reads CASKGNPYEQYF. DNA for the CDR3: TGTGCCAGCAAGGGTAATCCGTACGAGCAGTACTTC.

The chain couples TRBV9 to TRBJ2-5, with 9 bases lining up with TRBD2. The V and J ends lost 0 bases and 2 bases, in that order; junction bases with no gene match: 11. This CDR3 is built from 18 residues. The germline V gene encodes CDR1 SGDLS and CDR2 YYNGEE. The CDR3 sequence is CASSVAKSISGRQETQYF. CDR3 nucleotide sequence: TGTGCCAGCAGCGTAGCTAAGTCCATTAGCGGGAGACAAGAGACCCAGTACTTC.

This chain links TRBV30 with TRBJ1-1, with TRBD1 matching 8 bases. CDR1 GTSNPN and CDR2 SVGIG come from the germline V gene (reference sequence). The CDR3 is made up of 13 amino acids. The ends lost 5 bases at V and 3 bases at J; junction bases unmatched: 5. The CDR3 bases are TGTGCCTGGCGGGACAGGAAGGACACTGAAGCTTTCTTT. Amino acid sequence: CAWRDRKDTEAFF.

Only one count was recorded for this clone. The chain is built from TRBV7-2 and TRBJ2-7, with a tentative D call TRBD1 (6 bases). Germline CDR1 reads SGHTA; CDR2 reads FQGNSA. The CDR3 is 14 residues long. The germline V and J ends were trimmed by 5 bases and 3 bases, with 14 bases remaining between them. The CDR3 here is CASSPRGRDYEQYF. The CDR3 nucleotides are TGTGCCAGCAGCCCCAGGGGCCGAGACTACGAGCAGTACTTC.

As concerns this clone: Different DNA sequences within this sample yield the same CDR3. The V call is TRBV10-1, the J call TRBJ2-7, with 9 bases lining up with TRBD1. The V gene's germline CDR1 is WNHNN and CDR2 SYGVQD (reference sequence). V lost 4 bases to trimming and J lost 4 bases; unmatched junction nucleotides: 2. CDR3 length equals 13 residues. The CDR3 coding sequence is TGCGCCAGCAGTGTGGGACAGGGATACGAGCAGTACTTC. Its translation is CASSVGQGYEQYF.

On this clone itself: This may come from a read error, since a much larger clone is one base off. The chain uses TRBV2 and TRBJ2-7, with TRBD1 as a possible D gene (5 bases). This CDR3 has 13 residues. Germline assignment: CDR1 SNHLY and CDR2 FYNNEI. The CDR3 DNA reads TGTGCCGGCAGTGAAGTCAGGGTGAGCGAGCAGTACTTC. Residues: CAGSEVRVSEQYF.

The CDR3 loop is CASSLVFRGGEQYF. Written as DNA, the CDR3 is TGTGCCAGCAGCTTAGTTTTCAGAGGGGGCGAGCAGTACTTC. The V and J genes are TRBV11-2 and TRBJ2-7; the D gene is possibly TRBD1 (6 bases). V gave up 1 base and J gave up 6 bases, with 13 bases separating them. Germline values: CDR1 SGHAT, CDR2 FQNNGV. The CDR3 contains 14 residues.

The CDR3 region has the DNA TGTGCCAGCAGCCCCCTCAAGGGGGTAGAGACCCAGTACTTC. Amino acids: CASSPLKGVETQYF. The chain recombines TRBV7-9 with TRBJ2-5; maybe TRBD1 (6 bases). V was clipped by 5 bases and J by 4 bases, with 14 bases between them. Germline assignment: CDR1 SEHNR and CDR2 FQNEAQ (reference sequence). The CDR3 extends over 14 amino acids.

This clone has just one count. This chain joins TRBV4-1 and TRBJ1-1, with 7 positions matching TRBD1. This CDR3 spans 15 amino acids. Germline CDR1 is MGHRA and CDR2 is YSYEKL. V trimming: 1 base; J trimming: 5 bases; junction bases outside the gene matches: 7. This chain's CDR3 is CASSQADRVRTEAFF. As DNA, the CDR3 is TGCGCCAGCAGCCAAGCCGACAGGGTGAGAACTGAAGCTTTCTTT.